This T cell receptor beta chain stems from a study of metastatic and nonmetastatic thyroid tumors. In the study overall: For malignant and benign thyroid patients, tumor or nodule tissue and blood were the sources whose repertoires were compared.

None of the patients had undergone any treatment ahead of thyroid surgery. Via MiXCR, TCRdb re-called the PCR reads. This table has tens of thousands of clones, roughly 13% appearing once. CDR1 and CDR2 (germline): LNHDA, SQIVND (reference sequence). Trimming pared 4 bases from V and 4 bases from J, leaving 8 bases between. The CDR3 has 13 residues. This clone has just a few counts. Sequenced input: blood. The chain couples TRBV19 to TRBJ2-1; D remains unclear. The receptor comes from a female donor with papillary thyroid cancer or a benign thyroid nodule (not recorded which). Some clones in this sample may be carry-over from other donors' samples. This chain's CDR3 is CASSTALYNEQFF. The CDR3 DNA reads TGTGCCAGTAGTACCGCACTTTACAATGAGCAGTTCTTC.